The 5 T cell receptor beta chains below come from one sample, sequenced in a study of T cell repertoires in cytomegalovirus infection. A single record per CDR3 protein comes from TCRdb applying MiXCR to the reads. Of about 890,000 distinct CDR3 sequences listed, more than 25% are singletons. Which antigens these TCRs recognize remains unknown. Sequencing used cultured CD8+ T cells from PBMCs, obtained from culture after CMV antigen stimulation. All receptors derive from a human donor in good health (CMV status not recorded). Some clones in this sample may be carry-over from other donors' samples.

The chain carries TRBV12-3 or TRBV12-4 and TRBJ1-2, with D perhaps matching TRBD1 (6 bases). Trimming left V 5 bases short and J 3 bases short, with 16 bases between. The CDR3 length is 15 residues. CDR3 loop: CASSLDSGGDYGYTF. Here the CDR3 DNA reads TGTGCCAGCAGTCTGGACAGCGGAGGGGACTATGGCTACACCTTC.

The chain recombines TRBV12-3 or TRBV12-4 with TRBJ1-1, with D perhaps TRBD1 (6 bases). The CDR3 is 14 amino acids. Trimming left V 6 bases short and J 1 base short, with 12 bases between. CDR3 nucleotides: TGTGCCAGCAGGGGGTGGGACAAGAACACTGAAGCTTTCTTT. This encodes CASRGWDKNTEAFF.

The chain joins TRBV6-6 to TRBJ1-5; D uncertain. Trimming cost V 2 bases and J 5 bases, with 16 bases left between them. The CDR3 loop spans 16 amino acids. The germline CDR1 and CDR2 sequences are MNHNY and SVGAGI (reference sequence). The CDR3 here is CASSYPAGPGDQPQHF. CDR3 in DNA: TGTGCCAGCAGTTACCCGGCAGGACCTGGGGATCAGCCCCAGCATTTT.

The rearrangement uses TRBV19 and TRBJ1-1; the D is unclear. The germline gives CDR1 LNHDA, CDR2 SQIVND (reference sequence). CDR3 length: 15 amino acids. V gave up 2 bases and J gave up 2 bases, with 12 bases separating them. The CDR3 nucleotides are TGTGCCAGTAGTATAAAGGTACGGGGTAACACTGAAGCTTTCTTT. Its protein is CASSIKVRGNTEAFF. The variable domain in full, with the rest retrieved from reference TRBV19 and TRBJ1-1, is DGGITQSPKYLFRKEGQNVTLSCEQNLNHDAMYWYRQDPGQGLRLIYYSQIVNDFQKGDIAEGYSVSREKKESFPLTVTSAQKNPTAFYLCASSIKVRGNTEAFFGQGTRLTVV.

The table lists this clonotype with a few counts. This chain joins TRBV6-2 or TRBV6-3 and TRBJ2-2; D is unresolved. Germline CDR1 MNHEY, CDR2 SVGEGT. The V and J ends lost 6 bases and 4 bases respectively, with 12 bases between them. The CDR3 has 14 residues. CDR3 amino acids: CASSQLGSTGELFF. The CDR3 DNA sequence: TGTGCCAGCAGCCAGTTGGGGTCCACCGGGGAGCTGTTTTTT.